This entry concerns a single T cell receptor beta chain. In the authors' methods: Nucleated cell number was recorded as an estimate derived from reference gene primer amplification. Sequencing used immunoSEQ multiplex PCR; TCRdb keeps in-frame clones, though not all of them. Clone size and V and J calls were adopted from that table, with D and trimming inferred from the DNA. The repertoire holds roughly 290,000 clones, with approximately 83% as singletons. This specimen comes from a study of blood T cell repertoires in COVID-19. Study-wide context: Collection of acute and convalescent COVID-19 samples took place in the United States, Italy and Spain. PBMCs, B-cell-depleted T cells, or T cells provided the cDNA or gDNA that made up the material.

V dropped 1 base and J dropped 5 bases, with 9 bases sitting between them. This CDR3 region has 12 residues. Germline-derived CDR1 and CDR2 are SQVTM and ANQGSEA. Sequencing was performed on peripheral blood. This clonotype was sampled from a woman in her 30s who had recovered from COVID-19. The chain recombines TRBV29-1 with TRBJ2-7; D gene unclear. The CDR3 protein is CSVEGSSDEQYF. The CDR3, as DNA: TGCAGCGTTGAAGGGTCGTCAGACGAGCAGTACTTC.